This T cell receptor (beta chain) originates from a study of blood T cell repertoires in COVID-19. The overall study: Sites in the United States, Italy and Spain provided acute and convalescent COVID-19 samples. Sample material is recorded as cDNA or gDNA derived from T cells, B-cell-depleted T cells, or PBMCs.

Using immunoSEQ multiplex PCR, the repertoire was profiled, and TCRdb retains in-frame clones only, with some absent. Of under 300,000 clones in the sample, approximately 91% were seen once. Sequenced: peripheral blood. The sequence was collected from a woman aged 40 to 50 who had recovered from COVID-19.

The CDR3 spells CASSPGGRNYGYTF. CDR3 nucleotide sequence: TGTGCCAGCAGTCCGGGGGGGAGGAACTATGGCTACACCTTC. This chain uses TRBV6-5 with TRBJ1-2; D perhaps matches TRBD1 (5 bases). This CDR3 comprises 14 residues. The V end was cut by 5 bases, the J end by 2 bases, with 12 bases between. CDR1 and CDR2 from the germline V gene are MNHEY and SVGAGI.